The sequence of this T cell receptor (beta chain) was determined in a study of blood T cell repertoires in COVID-19. On the study more broadly: COVID-19 samples from acute and convalescent phases originated in the United States, Italy and Spain. The cDNA or gDNA used as material had been derived from T cells, B-cell-depleted T cells, or PBMCs.

In the authors' workflow: Reference gene primer amplification gave estimated nucleated cell counts. Data came from immunoSEQ multiplex PCR; TCRdb stores just in-frame clones and leaves some out. V, J and clone size are taken as reported in that table, and D and trimming were inferred from the DNA itself. The table shows about 240,000 clones, with roughly 82% occurring only once. CDR3 length: 14 amino acids. V was clipped by 8 bases and J by 0 bases, with 12 bases between them. Germline CDR1 reads MNHNY; CDR2 reads SVGAGI (reference sequence). What was sequenced was peripheral blood. The gene calls are TRBV6-6 and TRBJ2-3; D gene ambiguous. This receptor was taken from a woman in her sixties or seventies with acute or convalescent COVID-19. The CDR3 spells CASEAGSSTDTQYF. The CDR3 nucleotides read TGTGCCAGCGAGGCCGGGTCTAGCACAGATACGCAGTATTTT.